Listed below are T cell receptor beta chains from one sample, sequenced in a study of CD8 T cells in ankylosing spondylitis. TCRdb recomputed calls from the 5' RACE reads with MiXCR, one row per CDR3 protein. The sample includes roughly 700,000 distinct CDR3 sequences, roughly 19% of them seen just once. Sequencing was done on a sample of blood, either unsorted or a sorted T cell fraction (not recorded which). These receptors all stem from a male donor with ankylosing spondylitis. CDR3s include the opening cysteine and the closing phenylalanine or tryptophan. D genes are given only for firm matches. Not all rows give a size; the values are once, few, many and, for expanded clones, a class.

TRBV15	NA	few	TRBJ2-3	TGTGCCACCAGCAGAGATTGGGACGGGACGGCCGGAGATACGCAGTATTTT	CATSRDWDGTAGDTQYF
TRBV6-1	NA	few	TRBJ2-1	TGTGCCAGCAGTGAAGCGAAGGGGTCGTATGAGCAGTTCTTC	CASSEAKGSYEQFF
TRBV7-2	NA	few	TRBJ2-1	TGTGCCAGCAGCTTTGGCAACTACAATGAGCAGTTCTTC	CASSFGNYNEQFF
TRBV7-6	NA	NA	TRBJ2-1	TGTGCCAGCAGCTCTGAGACAGATTACAATGAGCAGTTCTTC	CASSSETDYNEQFF
TRBV29-1	NA	NA	TRBJ1-1	TGCAGCGTTGAAGGGCCGCGGCACCCAGCTTTCTTT	CSVEGPRHPAFF
TRBV20-1	TRBD1	NA	TRBJ2-7	TGCAGTGCCCGACAGGGGGCGAACGAGCAGTACTTC	CSARQGANEQYF
TRBV7-6	TRBD2	NA	TRBJ2-5	TGTGCCAGCAGCTTAGGGTCTAGCGGGGCGGAGACCCAGTACTTC	CASSLGSSGAETQYF
TRBV27	TRBD1	NA	TRBJ2-2	TGTGCCAGCAGCCGCAAGGACAGGACCGGGGAGCTGTTTTTT	CASSRKDRTGELFF
TRBV5-1	TRBD1	few	TRBJ1-1	TGCGCCAGCAGCTCAGGAACAGGGGGCGGAACTGAAGCTTTCTTT	CASSSGTGGGTEAFF
TRBV4-1	NA	many	TRBJ1-6	TGCGCCAGCAGCCATCCGGGTGTGGATAATTCACCCCTCCACTTT	CASSHPGVDNSPLHF
TRBV27	NA	NA	TRBJ2-2	TGTGCCAGCAGTCCTCCCCCACACGCTAGCGTCGCGAACACCGGGGAGCTGTTTTTT	CASSPPPHASVANTGELFF
TRBV3-1	NA	NA	TRBJ1-3	TGTGCCAGCTCTCGGCAGTCTAGCACCATATATTTT	CASSRQSSTIYF
TRBV11-2	TRBD2	few	TRBJ2-5	TGTGCCAGCAGCTCACTAGCGGGGGGTGAAGAGACCCAGTACTTC	CASSSLAGGEETQYF
TRBV5-1	NA	many	TRBJ2-1	TGCGCCAGCAGCTCGTTTCAGGGTGGTGAGCAGTTCTTC	CASSSFQGGEQFF
TRBV28	NA	few	TRBJ2-3	TGTGCCAGCAGTTTGGGGACACCCGGGGGTACGCAGTATTTT	CASSLGTPGGTQYF
TRBV6-5	NA	NA	TRBJ1-2	TGTGCCAGCAGTTACTCCAAGGGCCTTACAGCTAACTATGGCTACACCTTC	CASSYSKGLTANYGYTF
TRBV6-2/TRBV6-3	NA	NA	TRBJ2-1	TGTGCCAGCAGTTACCTCCAGACGAATGAGCAGTTCTTC	CASSYLQTNEQFF
TRBV29-1	TRBD1	NA	TRBJ1-1	TGCAGCGTTGCGGGACAGGGGGCGAGAACTGAAGCTTTCTTT	CSVAGQGARTEAFF